The source of this T cell receptor (beta chain) is a study of T cell clonality in common variable immunodeficiency. Study-wide points: Compared with healthy controls, CVID subjects showed increased TCRbeta clonality, mostly in about a third. Reportedly, TCR beta sequences from common variable immunodeficiency showed fewer deletions and N-nucleotide insertions.

This clone has a count of ten or more. What it binds is unknown. The CDR3 is cut off 3 residues early in the read; its end comes from the germline J gene. V gave up 3 bases and J gave up 1 base, with 13 bases separating them. CDR1 DFQATT and CDR2 SNEGSKA come from the germline V gene (reference sequence). The CDR3 is made up of 15 amino acids. TCRdb keeps only in-frame clones here, not all; method: immunoSEQ multiplex PCR. This sample carries 15,000 to 20,000 clones, none of them present only once. This sequence originates from a human donor with common variable immunodeficiency. Source material: peripheral blood mononuclear cells. This chain links TRBV20-1 with TRBJ2-1; D perhaps matches TRBD2 (5 bases). CDR3 sequence reads: CSARASPFSYNEQFF. The sequenced CDR3 bases are TGCAGTGCTAGGGCTAGCCCCTTTTCCTACAATGAG.